The clone carrying this T cell receptor beta chain has just one count. This sample is drawn from a study of blood T cell repertoires in COVID-19. The overall study: Material from acute and convalescent COVID-19 was sourced from the United States, Italy and Spain. Sources were T cells, B-cell-depleted T cells, or PBMCs; the material itself was cDNA or gDNA.

The CDR3 runs to 13 residues. V dropped 0 bases and J dropped 4 bases, with 7 bases sitting between them. CDR1 and CDR2 from the germline V gene are SGHKS and YYEKEE (reference sequence). As processed by the authors: Cell counts per sample came from amplifying reference gene primers. Libraries were prepared by immunoSEQ multiplex PCR; TCRdb keeps only in-frame clonotypes and omits some of them. V and J calls and clone size come straight from that table; D and trimming were deduced from the DNA. Among more than 95,000 clones listed, around 87% were seen once. The clonotype originates from a man aged 45 to 65 with acute or convalescent COVID-19. This chain uses TRBV5-5 with TRBJ1-1; D gene ambiguous. Sample: peripheral blood. This CDR3 is CASSLGRFTEAFF. Here the CDR3 DNA reads TGTGCCAGCAGCTTGGGGCGGTTCACTGAAGCTTTCTTT.